This TCR beta chain originates from a study of blood T cell repertoires in COVID-19. Study summary: Samples taken during acute and convalescent COVID-19 were collected in the United States, Italy and Spain. Sample material is recorded as cDNA or gDNA derived from T cells, B-cell-depleted T cells, or PBMCs.

Per the original methods: Researchers report that nucleated cell counts were estimated from reference gene primer amplification. TCRdb keeps only in-frame clones here, not all; method: immunoSEQ multiplex PCR. That table is the source of V, J and clone size, and D and trimming were worked out from the DNA. In the table there are about 170,000 clones, approximately 82% of which are singletons. V dropped 1 base and J dropped 0 bases, with 13 bases sitting between them. Germline V lookup: CDR1 SGHNT, CDR2 YYREEE (reference sequence). The CDR3 consists of 16 residues. This clonotype originated in a woman aged 70 to 79 who had recovered from COVID-19. The genes are TRBV5-4 and TRBJ2-5, with D maybe TRBD1 (6 bases). The specimen was peripheral blood. DNA of the CDR3: TGTGCCAGCAGCTTGAGCCAGGGGACGTACCAAGAGACCCAGTACTTC. Translating gives CASSLSQGTYQETQYF. Full variable domain (remainder filled in from reference TRBV5-4 and TRBJ2-5): ETGVTQSPTHLIKTRGQQVTLRCSSQSGHNTVSWYQQALGQGPQFIFQYYREEENGRGNFPPRFSGLQFPNYSSELNVNALELDDSALYLCASSLSQGTYQETQYFGPGTRLLVL.